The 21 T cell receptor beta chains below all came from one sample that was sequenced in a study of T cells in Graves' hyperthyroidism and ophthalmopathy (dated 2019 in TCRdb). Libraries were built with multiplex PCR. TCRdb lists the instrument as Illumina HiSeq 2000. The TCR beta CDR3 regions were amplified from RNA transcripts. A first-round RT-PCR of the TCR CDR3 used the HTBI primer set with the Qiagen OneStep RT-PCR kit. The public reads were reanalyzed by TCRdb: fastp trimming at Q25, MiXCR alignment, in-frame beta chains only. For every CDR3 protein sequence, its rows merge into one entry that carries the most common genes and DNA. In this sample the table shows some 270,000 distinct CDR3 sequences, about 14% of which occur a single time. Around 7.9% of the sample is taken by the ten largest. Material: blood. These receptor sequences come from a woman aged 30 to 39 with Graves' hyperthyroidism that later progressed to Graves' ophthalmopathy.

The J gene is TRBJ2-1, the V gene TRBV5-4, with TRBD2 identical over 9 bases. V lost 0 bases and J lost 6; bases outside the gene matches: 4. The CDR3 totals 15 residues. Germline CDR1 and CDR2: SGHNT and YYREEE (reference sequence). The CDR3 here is CASSLGISGSNEQFF. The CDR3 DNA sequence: TGTGCCAGCAGCTTGGGGATTAGCGGGAGCAATGAGCAGTTCTTC.

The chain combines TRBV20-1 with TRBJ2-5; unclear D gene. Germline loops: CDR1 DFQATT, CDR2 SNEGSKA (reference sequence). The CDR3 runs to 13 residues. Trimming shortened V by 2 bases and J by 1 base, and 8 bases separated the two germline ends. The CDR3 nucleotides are TGCAGTGCTAGACTAGGGCTCCAAGAGACCCAGTACTTC. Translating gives CSARLGLQETQYF.

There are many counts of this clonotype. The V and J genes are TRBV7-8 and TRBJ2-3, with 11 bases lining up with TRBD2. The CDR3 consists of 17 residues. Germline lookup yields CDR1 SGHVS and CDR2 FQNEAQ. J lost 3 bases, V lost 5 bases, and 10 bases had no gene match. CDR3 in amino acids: CASSPRASGRNTDTQYF. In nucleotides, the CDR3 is TGTGCCAGCAGCCCTCGGGCTAGCGGGAGGAATACAGATACGCAGTATTTT.

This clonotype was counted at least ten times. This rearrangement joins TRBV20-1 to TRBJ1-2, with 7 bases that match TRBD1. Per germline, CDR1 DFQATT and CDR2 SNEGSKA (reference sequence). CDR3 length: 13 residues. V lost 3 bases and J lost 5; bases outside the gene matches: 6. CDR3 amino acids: CSASAGQIYGYTF. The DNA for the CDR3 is TGCAGTGCTAGCGCGGGACAGATTTATGGCTACACCTTC.

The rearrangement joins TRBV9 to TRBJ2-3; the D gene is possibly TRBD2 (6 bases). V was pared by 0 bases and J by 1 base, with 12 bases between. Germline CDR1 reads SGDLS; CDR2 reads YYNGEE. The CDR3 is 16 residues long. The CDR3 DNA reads TGTGCCAGCAGCGTAGGAAATAGCGGCGGCACAGATACGCAGTATTTT. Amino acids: CASSVGNSGGTDTQYF.

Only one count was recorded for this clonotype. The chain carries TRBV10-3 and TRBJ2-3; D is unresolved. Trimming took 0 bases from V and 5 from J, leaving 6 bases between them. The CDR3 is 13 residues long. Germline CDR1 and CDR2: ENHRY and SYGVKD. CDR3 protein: CAISESSVDTQYF. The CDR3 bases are TGTGCCATCAGTGAGTCATCGGTAGATACGCAGTATTTT.

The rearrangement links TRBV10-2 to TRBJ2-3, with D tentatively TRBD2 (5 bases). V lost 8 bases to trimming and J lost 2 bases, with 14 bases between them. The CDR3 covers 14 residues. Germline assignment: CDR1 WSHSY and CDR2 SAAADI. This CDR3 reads CASSFGVDTDTQYF. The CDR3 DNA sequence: TGCGCCAGCTCGTTCGGGGTGGACACAGATACGCAGTATTTT.

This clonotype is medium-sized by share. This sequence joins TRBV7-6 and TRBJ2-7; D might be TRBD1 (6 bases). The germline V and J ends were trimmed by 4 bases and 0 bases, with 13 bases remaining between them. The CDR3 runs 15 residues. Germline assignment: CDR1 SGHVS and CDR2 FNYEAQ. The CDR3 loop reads CASSSEQGDSYEQYF. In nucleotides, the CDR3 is TGTGCCAGCAGCTCTGAACAGGGAGACTCCTACGAGCAGTACTTC.

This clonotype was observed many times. The CDR3 nucleotides are TGTGCCAGCAGCCGCCGACTAGCTCCCTACGAGCAGTACTTC. It encodes CASSRRLAPYEQYF. V is TRBV6-2 or TRBV6-3 and J is TRBJ2-7, with TRBD2 identical over 7 bases. Per germline, CDR1 MNHEY and CDR2 SVGEGT. V shed 6 bases and J 2 bases; nucleotides not matched to a gene: 7. This CDR3 is 14 amino acids long.

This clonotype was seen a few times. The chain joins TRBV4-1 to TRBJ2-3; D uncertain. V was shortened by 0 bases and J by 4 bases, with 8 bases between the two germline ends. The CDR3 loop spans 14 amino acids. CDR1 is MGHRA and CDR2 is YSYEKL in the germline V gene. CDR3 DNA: TGCGCCAGCAGCCAAGAGGATGGATCAGATACGCAGTATTTT. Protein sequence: CASSQEDGSDTQYF.

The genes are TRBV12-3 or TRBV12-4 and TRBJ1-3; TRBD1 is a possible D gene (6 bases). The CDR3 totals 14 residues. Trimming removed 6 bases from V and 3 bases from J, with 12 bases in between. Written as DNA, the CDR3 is TGTGCCAGCAGCCTCCGGGACATTGGAAACACCATATATTTT. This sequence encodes CASSLRDIGNTIYF.

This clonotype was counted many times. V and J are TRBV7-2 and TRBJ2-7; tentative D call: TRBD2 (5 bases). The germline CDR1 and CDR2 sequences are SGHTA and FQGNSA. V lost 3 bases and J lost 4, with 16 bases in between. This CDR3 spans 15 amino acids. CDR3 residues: CASSLAGHPGYEQYF. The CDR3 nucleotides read TGTGCCAGCAGCTTGGCGGGCCACCCCGGTTACGAGCAGTACTTC.

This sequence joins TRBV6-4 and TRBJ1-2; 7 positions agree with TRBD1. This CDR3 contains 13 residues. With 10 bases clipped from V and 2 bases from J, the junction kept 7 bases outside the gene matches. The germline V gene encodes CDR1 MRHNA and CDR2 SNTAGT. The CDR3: CAIRGTDNYGYTF. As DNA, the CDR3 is TGTGCCATCAGGGGGACAGACAACTATGGCTACACCTTC.

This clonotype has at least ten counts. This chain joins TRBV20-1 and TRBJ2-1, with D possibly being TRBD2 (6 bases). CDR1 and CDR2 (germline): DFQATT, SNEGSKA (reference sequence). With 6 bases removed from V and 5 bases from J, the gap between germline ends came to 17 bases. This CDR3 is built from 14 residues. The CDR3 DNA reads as TGCAGTGCGGAACTTAGCGGTAAACACAATGAGCAGTTCTTC. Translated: CSAELSGKHNEQFF.

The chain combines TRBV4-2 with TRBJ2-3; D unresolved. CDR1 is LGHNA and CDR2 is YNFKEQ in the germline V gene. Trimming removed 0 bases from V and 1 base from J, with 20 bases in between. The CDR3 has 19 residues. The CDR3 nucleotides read TGTGCCAGCAGCCAAGATGTCTATGCGTCTGGCGTGGGCACAGATACGCAGTATTTT. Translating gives CASSQDVYASGVGTDTQYF.

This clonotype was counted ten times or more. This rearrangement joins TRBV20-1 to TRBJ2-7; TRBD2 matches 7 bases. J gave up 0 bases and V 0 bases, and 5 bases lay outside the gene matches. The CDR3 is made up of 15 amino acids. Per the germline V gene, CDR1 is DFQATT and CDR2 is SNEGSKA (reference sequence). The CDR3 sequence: CSARDPRGSSYEQYF. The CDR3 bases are TGCAGTGCTAGAGATCCGCGGGGGAGCTCCTACGAGCAGTACTTC.

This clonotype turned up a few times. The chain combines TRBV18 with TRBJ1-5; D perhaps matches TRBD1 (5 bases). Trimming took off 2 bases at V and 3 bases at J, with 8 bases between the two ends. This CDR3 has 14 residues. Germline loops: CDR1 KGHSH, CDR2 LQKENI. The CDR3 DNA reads TGTGCCAGCTCACCAGTGACAGTCAATCAGCCCCAGCATTTT. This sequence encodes CASSPVTVNQPQHF.

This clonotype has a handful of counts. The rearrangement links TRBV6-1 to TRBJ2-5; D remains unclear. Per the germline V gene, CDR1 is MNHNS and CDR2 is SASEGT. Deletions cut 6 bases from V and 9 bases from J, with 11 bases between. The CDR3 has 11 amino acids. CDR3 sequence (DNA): TGTGCCAGCAGCCCCACATCCCCCCAGTACTTC. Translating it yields CASSPTSPQYF.

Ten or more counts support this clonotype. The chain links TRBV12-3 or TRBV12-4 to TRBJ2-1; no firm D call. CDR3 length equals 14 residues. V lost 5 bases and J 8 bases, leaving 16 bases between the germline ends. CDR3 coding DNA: TGTGCCAGCAGTCTTAAGGCGGACCGGGATGAGCAGTTCTTC. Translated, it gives CASSLKADRDEQFF.

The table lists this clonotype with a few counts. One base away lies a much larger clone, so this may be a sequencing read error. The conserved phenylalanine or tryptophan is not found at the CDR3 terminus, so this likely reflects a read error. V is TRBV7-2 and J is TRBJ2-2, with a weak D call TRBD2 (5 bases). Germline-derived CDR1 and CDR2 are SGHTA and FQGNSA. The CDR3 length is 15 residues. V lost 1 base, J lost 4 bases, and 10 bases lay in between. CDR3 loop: CASSLVKAGTGELFS. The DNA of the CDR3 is TGTGCCAGCAGCTTAGTTAAGGCGGGCACCGGGGAGCTGTTTTCT.

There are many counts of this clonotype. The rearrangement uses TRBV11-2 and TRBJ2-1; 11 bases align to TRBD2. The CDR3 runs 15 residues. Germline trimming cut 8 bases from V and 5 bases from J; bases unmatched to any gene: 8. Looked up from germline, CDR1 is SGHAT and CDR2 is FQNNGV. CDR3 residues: CASGPLAGGNNEQFF. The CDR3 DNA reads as TGTGCCAGCGGACCCCTAGCGGGAGGTAACAATGAGCAGTTCTTC.